The 12 T cell receptor beta chains presented below share a single source sample, sequenced in a study of technical replicates of blood from a few donors. TCRdb keeps only in-frame clones here, not all; method: immunoSEQ multiplex PCR. The sample holds about 88,000 clones, approximately 90% seen once. Material: T cells isolated from PBMCs. The receptor set was obtained from a human donor in good health.

The rearrangement uses TRBV5-1 and TRBJ1-5; D call uncertain. The V gene lost 0 bases and the J gene lost 0 bases, with 7 bases spanning the gap. The CDR3 totals 15 residues. Germline loops: CDR1 SGHRS, CDR2 YFSETQ. CDR3 coding DNA: TGCGCCAGCAGCTTGGCATCGGGTAGCAATCAGCCCCAGCATTTT. Residues: CASSLASGSNQPQHF.

This rearrangement joins TRBV7-7 to TRBJ2-3; D is unresolved. Germline CDR1 SSHAT, CDR2 FNYEAQ (reference sequence). V was pared by 10 bases and J by 2 bases, with 13 bases between. The CDR3 is made up of 13 amino acids. This chain's CDR3 is CATSARNTDTQYF. As DNA, the CDR3 is TGTGCCACCTCCGCGAGGAACACAGATACGCAGTATTTT.

In this sample, this clone turned up once. The chain uses TRBV19 and TRBJ2-7; TRBD2 agrees at 7 bases. This CDR3 is built from 16 residues. Germline V CDR1 and CDR2: LNHDA, SQIVND (reference sequence). The V and J ends lost 1 base and 3 bases, in that order; junction bases with no gene match: 9. CDR3 DNA sequence: TGTGCCAGTAGTATAGGGAACAGCGGGGAGCTCTACGAGCAGTACTTC. This sequence encodes CASSIGNSGELYEQYF.

The rearrangement links TRBV6-1 to TRBJ2-7; TRBD1 matches at 8 bases. The CDR3 is 14 residues long. Trimming removed 6 bases from V and 1 base from J; junction bases left unmatched: 5. Looked up from germline, CDR1 is MNHNS and CDR2 is SASEGT. This CDR3 reads CASRTGVDSYEQYF. In DNA, the CDR3 is TGTGCCAGCAGGACAGGGGTTGATTCCTACGAGCAGTACTTC.

CDR3: CASSLMEGRLEAFF. The CDR3 DNA reads as TGTGCCAGCAGCTTGATGGAGGGCAGACTAGAAGCTTTCTTT. The chain combines TRBV7-9 with TRBJ1-1; no reliable D call. Germline CDR1 SEHNR, CDR2 FQNEAQ (reference sequence). V lost 3 bases and J 8 bases, leaving 16 bases between the germline ends. The CDR3 has 14 amino acids.

The chain recombines TRBV28 with TRBJ2-1; the match to TRBD2 covers 7 bases. Germline lookup yields CDR1 MDHEN and CDR2 SYDVKM. The CDR3 covers 20 residues. Trimming cost V 5 bases and J 1 base; bases outside gene matches: 20. CDR3 DNA: TGTGCCAGCAGTCCACTCCTAAGGACTAGTCTAGGAGGGTCCTACAATGAGCAGTTCTTC. Amino acids: CASSPLLRTSLGGSYNEQFF.

This chain links TRBV7-9 with TRBJ1-3; D remains unclear. V lost 1 base, J lost 6 bases, and 4 bases lay in between. Germline CDR1 SEHNR, CDR2 FQNEAQ (reference sequence). CDR3 length equals 12 residues. The CDR3 bases are TGTGCCAGCAGCTTAGGCGAAAACACCATATATTTT. It is translated as CASSLGENTIYF.

This clone was counted once. V and J are TRBV27 and TRBJ1-1, with no clear D. Germline V gene sequence: CDR1 MNHEY, CDR2 SMNVEV (reference sequence). V was trimmed by 6 bases and J by 7 bases, leaving 21 bases between them. The CDR3 is made up of 15 amino acids. The CDR3 is CASRDPRPGYGEAFF. The CDR3 DNA reads as TGTGCCAGCAGAGACCCAAGACCGGGGTACGGTGAAGCTTTCTTT.

V and J are TRBV5-1 and TRBJ1-4, with no clear D. The V end lost 0 bases, the J end lost 7 bases, and 13 bases lay between the germline ends. The CDR3 covers 15 residues. Germline CDR1 and CDR2: SGHRS and YFSETQ. As DNA, the CDR3 is TGCGCCAGCAGCTTGGGTCCCCAGGTGATTGAAAAACTGTTTTTT. It encodes CASSLGPQVIEKLFF. Based on the CDR3 plus reference TRBV5-1 and TRBJ1-4, the full variable domain is KAGVTQTPRYLIKTRGQQVTLSCSPISGHRSVSWYQQTPGQGLQFLFEYFSETQRNKGNFPGRFSGRQFSNSRSEMNVSTLELGDSALYLCASSLGPQVIEKLFFGSGTQLSVL.

The gene calls are TRBV5-1 and TRBJ2-5, with 7 bases lining up with TRBD2. The V gene's germline CDR1 is SGHRS and CDR2 YFSETQ. The J segment lost 3 bases and the V segment lost 4 bases, leaving 3 bases of the junction unmatched. CDR3 length: 13 residues. The CDR3 DNA follows: TGCGCCAGCAGCGTACTAGCGAAAGAGACCCAGTACTTC. Translating gives CASSVLAKETQYF.

The V and J genes are TRBV28 and TRBJ2-6, with D possibly being TRBD1 (6 bases). V was shortened by 3 bases and J by 2 bases, with 11 bases between the two germline ends. Germline CDR1 and CDR2: MDHEN and SYDVKM. CDR3 size: 16 residues. This CDR3 reads CASSLTGLAGANVLTF. DNA of the CDR3: TGTGCCAGCAGTTTGACAGGTTTGGCTGGGGCCAACGTCCTGACTTTC.

The chain's CDR3 is CASSLALAGYNEQFF. In DNA, the CDR3 is TGTGCCAGCAGCTTAGCACTAGCAGGATACAATGAGCAGTTCTTC. The chain has TRBV7-6 and TRBJ2-1, with a weak D call TRBD2 (6 bases). This CDR3 contains 15 residues. CDR1 is SGHVS, CDR2 FNYEAQ, per germline. Trimming removed 0 bases at V and 4 bases at J, with 10 bases between.